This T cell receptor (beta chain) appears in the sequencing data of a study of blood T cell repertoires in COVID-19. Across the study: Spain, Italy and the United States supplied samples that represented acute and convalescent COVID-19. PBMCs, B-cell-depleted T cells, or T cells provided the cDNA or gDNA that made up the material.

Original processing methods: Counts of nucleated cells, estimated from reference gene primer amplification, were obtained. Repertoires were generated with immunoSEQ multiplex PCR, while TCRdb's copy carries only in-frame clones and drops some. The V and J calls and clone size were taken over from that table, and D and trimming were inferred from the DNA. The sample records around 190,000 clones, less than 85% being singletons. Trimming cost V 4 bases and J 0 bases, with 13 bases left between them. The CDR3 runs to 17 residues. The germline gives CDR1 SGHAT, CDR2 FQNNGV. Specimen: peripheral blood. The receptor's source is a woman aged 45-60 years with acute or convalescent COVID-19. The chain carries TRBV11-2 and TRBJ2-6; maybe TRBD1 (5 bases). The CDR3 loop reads CASSSQGPLSGANVLTF. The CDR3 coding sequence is TGTGCCAGCAGCTCCCAGGGCCCCCTCTCTGGGGCCAACGTCCTGACTTTC.